This T cell receptor (beta chain) was sequenced for a study of T cell clusters in autoimmune cytopenias. About 37,500 genome equivalents of blood DNA were amplified for TRB. This CDR3 is built from 13 residues. One tube held mixed TRB-A and TRB-B primer pools for touch-down PCR. With the multiplex PCR reads reprocessed, TCRdb shows one record per CDR3 protein and no DNA. This table holds over 7,000 distinct CDR3 sequences. The clonotype originates from a human donor with an autoimmune cytopenia or autoimmune hepatitis (not recorded which). Sequencing used peripheral blood. The V and J genes are TRBV12-3 or TRBV12-4 and TRBJ1-2. CDR3 loop: CASSQTVNYGYTF.